These T cell receptor beta chains were read from a single sample in a study of control samples from healthy donors and cancer patients. Repertoires were generated with immunoSEQ multiplex PCR, while TCRdb's copy carries only in-frame clones and drops some. The table has under 65,000 clones, 90% seen once. Sequencing was performed on PBMCs. The receptor source for this set is a woman in her fifties or sixties with colorectal cancer. The CDR3 runs from the conserved cysteine through the conserved F or W. D genes are given only for firm matches. Some rows have no size entry. The others give once, few or many, or a class for an expanded clone.

v_gene: TRBV2
d_gene: .
j_gene: TRBJ2-2
abundance: .
CDR3aa: CASREGQIKTGELFF
CDR3nt: TGTGCCAGCAGGGAGGGACAGATCAAGACCGGGGAGCTGTTTTTT

v_gene: TRBV6-5
d_gene: TRBD1
j_gene: TRBJ1-6
abundance: .
CDR3aa: CASTGTGSYNSPLHF
CDR3nt: TGTGCCAGCACCGGGACAGGCTCCTATAATTCACCCCTCCACTTT

v_gene: TRBV29-1
d_gene: TRBD1
j_gene: TRBJ1-1
abundance: .
CDR3aa: CSTATGGTEAFF
CDR3nt: TGCAGCACCGCGACAGGGGGCACTGAAGCTTTCTTT

v_gene: TRBV2
d_gene: .
j_gene: TRBJ2-2
abundance: .
CDR3aa: CASSLQNTGELFF
CDR3nt: TGTGCCAGCAGTCTACAAAACACCGGGGAGCTGTTTTTT

v_gene: TRBV7-2
d_gene: TRBD1
j_gene: TRBJ1-4
abundance: .
CDR3aa: CASSAWGTGGYEKLFF
CDR3nt: TGTGCCAGCAGCGCTTGGGGGACAGGGGGGTATGAAAAACTGTTTTTT

v_gene: TRBV7-6
d_gene: .
j_gene: TRBJ1-4
abundance: .
CDR3aa: CASSLRVLTGGHGEKLFF
CDR3nt: TGTGCCAGCAGCTTAAGAGTTCTAACGGGGGGACACGGGGAAAAACTGTTTTTT

v_gene: TRBV19
d_gene: TRBD2
j_gene: TRBJ2-1
abundance: .
CDR3aa: CASSIVGAGGYDEQFF
CDR3nt: TGTGCCAGTAGTATAGTAGGGGCGGGGGGCTATGATGAGCAGTTCTTC

v_gene: TRBV10-2
d_gene: TRBD2
j_gene: TRBJ2-1
abundance: .
CDR3aa: CASSESLPPSGRHNEQFF
CDR3nt: TGCGCCAGCAGTGAGTCCTTGCCCCCTAGCGGGAGGCACAATGAGCAGTTCTTC

v_gene: TRBV12-3/TRBV12-4
d_gene: .
j_gene: TRBJ1-2
abundance: .
CDR3aa: CASSPSGSYGYTF
CDR3nt: TGTGCCAGCAGTCCCTCGGGCTCGTATGGCTACACCTTC

v_gene: TRBV10-3
d_gene: TRBD2
j_gene: TRBJ2-5
abundance: .
CDR3aa: CAISDPLAGARGGETQYF
CDR3nt: TGTGCCATCAGTGACCCGCTAGCGGGGGCCCGGGGAGGAGAGACCCAGTACTTC

v_gene: TRBV27
d_gene: .
j_gene: TRBJ2-1
abundance: .
CDR3aa: CASSFAGFNNEQFF
CDR3nt: TGTGCCAGCAGTTTTGCGGGTTTTAACAATGAGCAGTTCTTC

v_gene: TRBV30
d_gene: .
j_gene: TRBJ1-1
abundance: .
CDR3aa: CAWILAGTEAFF
CDR3nt: TGTGCCTGGATTTTGGCGGGGACTGAAGCTTTCTTT

v_gene: TRBV27
d_gene: TRBD1
j_gene: TRBJ1-2
abundance: once
CDR3aa: CASSRYTGGSDYGYTF
CDR3nt: TGTGCCAGCAGTAGATACACAGGGGGGTCGGACTATGGCTACACCTTC

v_gene: TRBV7-3
d_gene: .
j_gene: TRBJ1-1
abundance: .
CDR3aa: CASSLVGQTNTEAFF
CDR3nt: TGTGCCAGCAGCTTAGTTGGCCAGACGAACACTGAAGCTTTCTTT

v_gene: TRBV6-4
d_gene: .
j_gene: TRBJ1-5
abundance: .
CDR3aa: CASSEDLRQPQHF
CDR3nt: TGTGCCAGCAGCGAGGACCTGCGTCAGCCCCAGCATTTT

v_gene: TRBV29-1
d_gene: .
j_gene: TRBJ2-1
abundance: .
CDR3aa: CSVVPPRGVYNEQFF
CDR3nt: TGCAGCGTTGTGCCCCCCAGGGGTGTCTACAATGAGCAGTTCTTC

v_gene: TRBV3-1/TRBV3-2
d_gene: .
j_gene: TRBJ1-6
abundance: .
CDR3aa: CASSQGVRSPLHF
CDR3nt: TGTGCCAGCAGCCAAGGAGTCCGCTCACCCCTCCACTTT

v_gene: TRBV2
d_gene: TRBD1
j_gene: TRBJ1-2
abundance: few
CDR3aa: CASSEALHRGEGYTF
CDR3nt: TGTGCCAGCAGTGAAGCGCTTCACAGGGGTGAAGGCTACACCTTC

v_gene: TRBV11-2
d_gene: .
j_gene: TRBJ2-7
abundance: .
CDR3aa: CASSPVQGSYEQYF
CDR3nt: TGTGCCAGCAGCCCCGTCCAGGGGTCCTACGAGCAGTACTTC

v_gene: TRBV6-2/TRBV6-3
d_gene: .
j_gene: TRBJ1-2
abundance: .
CDR3aa: CASSYQTKNTGRSYGYTF
CDR3nt: TGTGCCAGCAGTTACCAAACAAAAAACACCGGGAGAAGCTATGGCTACACCTTC

v_gene: TRBV7-6
d_gene: .
j_gene: TRBJ2-2
abundance: .
CDR3aa: CASSDWNTGELFF
CDR3nt: TGTGCCAGCAGCGATTGGAACACCGGGGAGCTGTTTTTT

v_gene: TRBV9
d_gene: .
j_gene: TRBJ2-5
abundance: .
CDR3aa: CASSVGAAASPWETQYF
CDR3nt: TGTGCCAGCAGCGTAGGTGCGGCGGCGAGCCCTTGGGAGACCCAGTACTTC

v_gene: TRBV5-1
d_gene: TRBD2
j_gene: TRBJ2-5
abundance: .
CDR3aa: CASSWTSGVQETQYF
CDR3nt: TGCGCCAGCAGCTGGACTAGCGGGGTCCAAGAGACCCAGTACTTC

v_gene: TRBV29-1
d_gene: .
j_gene: TRBJ2-3
abundance: .
CDR3aa: CSVAGRTNRGGDTQYF
CDR3nt: TGCAGCGTTGCGGGGAGGACAAACCGAGGAGGAGATACGCAGTATTTT

v_gene: TRBV15
d_gene: .
j_gene: TRBJ2-5
abundance: .
CDR3aa: CATSRAAETQYF
CDR3nt: TGTGCCACCAGCAGAGCGGCAGAGACCCAGTACTTC

v_gene: TRBV5-1
d_gene: TRBD2
j_gene: TRBJ2-7
abundance: .
CDR3aa: CASSLDGLAGDEQYF
CDR3nt: TGCGCCAGCAGCTTGGATGGTCTAGCGGGAGACGAGCAGTACTTC

v_gene: TRBV19
d_gene: .
j_gene: TRBJ1-5
abundance: .
CDR3aa: CASSKRTAGNWQPQHF
CDR3nt: TGTGCCAGTAGTAAACGGACAGCCGGAAATTGGCAGCCCCAGCATTTT

v_gene: TRBV5-1
d_gene: .
j_gene: TRBJ1-6
abundance: .
CDR3aa: CASSLGVGSGAGSPLHF
CDR3nt: TGCGCCAGCAGTCTGGGTGTGGGTTCCGGGGCAGGGTCACCCCTCCACTTT

v_gene: TRBV10-1
d_gene: .
j_gene: TRBJ1-6
abundance: .
CDR3aa: CASSATGFSPLHF
CDR3nt: TGCGCCAGCAGTGCCACAGGGTTTTCACCCCTCCACTTT

v_gene: TRBV9
d_gene: .
j_gene: TRBJ1-1
abundance: .
CDR3aa: CASNYRAEAFF
CDR3nt: TGTGCCAGCAACTACAGGGCAGAAGCTTTCTTT

v_gene: TRBV21-1
d_gene: .
j_gene: TRBJ1-1
abundance: once
CDR3aa: CASSKVGLELTEAFF
CDR3nt: TGTGCCAGCAGCAAAGTGGGGCTTGAGTTAACTGAAGCTTTCTTT

v_gene: TRBV2
d_gene: .
j_gene: TRBJ2-5
abundance: .
CDR3aa: CASRPGFQETQYF
CDR3nt: TGTGCCAGCAGGCCAGGGTTCCAAGAGACCCAGTACTTC

v_gene: TRBV19
d_gene: TRBD2
j_gene: TRBJ2-7
abundance: .
CDR3aa: CASSPRTSGGFGQYF
CDR3nt: TGTGCCAGTAGTCCAAGGACTAGCGGGGGTTTTGGGCAGTACTTC

v_gene: TRBV30
d_gene: TRBD2
j_gene: TRBJ2-7
abundance: .
CDR3aa: CAWMGSGSHEQYF
CDR3nt: TGTGCCTGGATGGGAAGCGGGAGCCACGAGCAGTACTTC

v_gene: TRBV10-3
d_gene: .
j_gene: TRBJ1-1
abundance: .
CDR3aa: CAISESSISNTEAFF
CDR3nt: TGTGCCATCAGTGAGTCGAGTATCTCAAACACTGAAGCTTTCTTT

v_gene: TRBV9
d_gene: .
j_gene: TRBJ1-3
abundance: .
CDR3aa: CASSVDGGGNTIYF
CDR3nt: TGTGCCAGCAGCGTAGACGGGGGAGGAAACACCATATATTTT

v_gene: TRBV29-1
d_gene: TRBD2
j_gene: TRBJ2-1
abundance: .
CDR3aa: CSVGGRRSNEQFF
CDR3nt: TGCAGCGTTGGCGGGAGGAGGAGTAATGAGCAGTTCTTC

v_gene: TRBV7-8
d_gene: .
j_gene: TRBJ2-2
abundance: .
CDR3aa: CASSLARRPNTGELFF
CDR3nt: TGTGCCAGCAGCTTAGCTCGGCGGCCGAACACCGGGGAGCTGTTTTTT

v_gene: TRBV9
d_gene: .
j_gene: TRBJ1-5
abundance: .
CDR3aa: CASGGAGGTQPQHF
CDR3nt: TGTGCCAGCGGGGGGGCTGGGGGTACTCAGCCCCAGCATTTT

v_gene: TRBV4-2
d_gene: .
j_gene: TRBJ1-3
abundance: few
CDR3aa: CASSGPYSGNTIYF
CDR3nt: TGTGCCAGCAGTGGGCCTTACTCTGGAAACACCATATATTTT

v_gene: TRBV28
d_gene: .
j_gene: TRBJ1-5
abundance: .
CDR3aa: CASRRASGWGQPQHF
CDR3nt: TGTGCCAGCAGACGGGCATCAGGCTGGGGTCAGCCCCAGCATTTT

v_gene: TRBV7-8
d_gene: TRBD1
j_gene: TRBJ1-5
abundance: .
CDR3aa: CASSPRTGDQPQHF
CDR3nt: TGTGCCAGCAGCCCTAGGACAGGGGATCAGCCCCAGCATTTT

v_gene: TRBV6-5
d_gene: .
j_gene: TRBJ1-2
abundance: .
CDR3aa: CASSFGVYSGIYGYTF
CDR3nt: TGTGCCAGCAGTTTTGGGGTTTACAGCGGAATTTATGGCTACACCTTC

v_gene: TRBV7-8
d_gene: TRBD1
j_gene: TRBJ1-4
abundance: .
CDR3aa: CASSLGQGEYEKLFF
CDR3nt: TGTGCCAGCAGCTTAGGTCAGGGGGAGTATGAAAAACTGTTTTTT

v_gene: TRBV11-3
d_gene: TRBD1
j_gene: TRBJ2-5
abundance: few
CDR3aa: CASSPRSGGGETQYF
CDR3nt: TGTGCCAGCAGCCCTAGATCAGGGGGCGGTGAGACCCAGTACTTC

v_gene: TRBV7-3
d_gene: .
j_gene: TRBJ2-7
abundance: .
CDR3aa: CASSLCFFSGISLYEQYF
CDR3nt: TGTGCCAGCAGCTTATGCTTTTTCTCCGGGATCAGCCTATACGAGCAGTACTTC

v_gene: TRBV6-5
d_gene: TRBD1
j_gene: TRBJ2-7
abundance: .
CDR3aa: CASRWTGVYEQYF
CDR3nt: TGTGCCAGCAGATGGACAGGGGTTTACGAGCAGTACTTC

v_gene: TRBV5-1
d_gene: TRBD1
j_gene: TRBJ2-1
abundance: .
CDR3aa: CASSLWTGEYNEQFF
CDR3nt: TGCGCCAGCAGCTTATGGACAGGGGAATACAATGAGCAGTTCTTC

v_gene: TRBV5-1
d_gene: .
j_gene: TRBJ2-1
abundance: .
CDR3aa: CASSLSLSSYNEQFF
CDR3nt: TGCGCCAGCAGCTTATCTCTAAGCTCCTACAATGAGCAGTTCTTC

v_gene: TRBV28
d_gene: TRBD1
j_gene: TRBJ1-3
abundance: .
CDR3aa: CASSRQGASGNTIYF
CDR3nt: TGTGCCAGCAGTCGACAGGGGGCATCTGGAAACACCATATATTTT

v_gene: TRBV6-5
d_gene: .
j_gene: TRBJ2-7
abundance: .
CDR3aa: CASSIGLLYEQYF
CDR3nt: TGTGCCAGCAGTATCGGACTTCTCTACGAGCAGTACTTC

v_gene: TRBV6-5
d_gene: .
j_gene: TRBJ2-3
abundance: .
CDR3aa: CAWSSTSTDTQYF
CDR3nt: TGTGCCTGGTCGAGCACTAGCACAGATACGCAGTATTTT

v_gene: TRBV7-9
d_gene: .
j_gene: TRBJ1-5
abundance: .
CDR3aa: CASTKGGGGNQPQHF
CDR3nt: TGTGCCAGCACCAAGGGGGGGGGTGGCAATCAGCCCCAGCATTTT

v_gene: TRBV27
d_gene: .
j_gene: TRBJ2-5
abundance: .
CDR3aa: CASSGGWQETQYF
CDR3nt: TGTGCCAGCAGTGGGGGGTGGCAAGAGACCCAGTACTTC